This T cell receptor beta chain appears in the sequencing data of a study of blood T cell repertoires in COVID-19 (dated by TCRdb to the early 2020s). The study in broad terms: Samples from collaborators originated in the United States, Italy and Spain and spanned both the acute and convalescent phases of COVID-19. A freely available public database, intended as a resource for researchers studying the immune response to SARS-CoV-2, is where the repertoires were released. The prospective study material was composed of cDNA or gDNA derived from T cells, B-cell-depleted T cells, or PBMCs. Where HLA class I and class II types were available, the types were taken from metadata supplied by the sample provider, not from assay-based typing. Sample metadata almost always included a de-identified subject ID, COVID-19 status, age in years and sex. The dataset comprised deeply sampled blood TCRbeta repertoires from subjects exposed to, actively infected with, or recovered from COVID-19. Samples were obtained from the ongoing ImmuneRACE study (first 160 participants) and from 1,000 to 1,500 subjects provided by 6 global collaborators.

Worth noting for this clone: Its cognate antigen has yet to be identified. Base qualities are not at hand, and no much larger clone is one base apart.

The collaborating institutions used their own protocols to collect whole blood in K2EDTA tubes. For TCRbeta analysis, collaborators shipped samples in one of three forms: frozen whole blood, isolated PBMCs, or DNA extracted from either of those sample types. The immunoSEQ Assay, a bias-controlled multiplex PCR, was used to amplify TCRbeta CDR3 regions from genomic DNA. The original pipeline was this. Within the assay, amplification of reference gene primers was used to estimate how many nucleated cells each sample contained. To quantify the absolute abundance of each unique TCRbeta CDR3 rearrangement, sequence reads were collapsed and filtered. For each sample, productive Simpson clonality was calculated by taking the square root of Simpson's diversity index across productive rearrangements. Held by TCRdb, this immuneACCESS table contains in-frame sequences only and omits some clones. Under half of the omission traces to an unresolved V gene where checked; the cause of the rest is unknown. V, J and clone size reflect that table, while D and trimming were determined from the DNA. The sample table holds some 64,000 clones, of which more than 70% were seen once. The ten largest clones capture roughly 6.5% of the sample.

On the study overall, not on this receptor specifically: The quantity of clinical and demographic metadata differed by source and by participant and was supplied without curation.

From a lookup of the germline V gene (reference sequence), CDR1 and CDR2 are MNHEY and SMNVEV. V is clipped by 5 bases and J by 10 bases, and the sequence between their germline boundaries is 18 bases long. The CDR3 has 15 amino acids, counting the end cysteine and phenylalanine. CDR3 DNA only is kept here, 45 bases in frame from base 1. This sequence uses TRBV27 and TRBJ1-6; a tentative D match to TRBD1 spans 5 bases. The source is a woman aged 55 to 70 with acute or convalescent COVID-19. The specimen was peripheral blood. The DNA reads TGTGCCAGCAGTCCAGCAAGGGGAGCGGGGTCACCCCTCCACTTT. It encodes CASSPARGAGSPLHF.